The sequence of this T cell receptor beta chain was determined in a study of molecular identifiers for immune sequencing clone quantification. This clonotype came up a few times. Its antigen is undetermined. It was with previously described methods and listed TCR primers that bulk TCR libraries were made. TCRdb fed the PCR reads into MiXCR, producing one record per CDR3 protein. The table has 250,000 to 350,000 distinct CDR3 sequences, about a fifth seen once. Overall study findings and caveats: Naive cells had under 1% of molecules in clones above 20 RNA copies, effectors over 99%.

The sequence derives from a human donor in good health. Some libraries in this study had Jurkat cell RNA spiked in. Source material: naive CD8+ T cells from blood, with Jurkat cell RNA spiked in. The subset: FACS-sorted CD8+CD4-CCR7+CD45RA+ naive T cells.

The CDR3 sequence: CASSQANREDYGYTF. The CDR3, as DNA: TGCGCCAGCAGCCAAGCTAACAGGGAAGACTATGGCTACACCTTC. The chain is built from TRBV4-3 and TRBJ1-2; D may be TRBD1 (6 bases). V gave up 1 base and J gave up 3 bases, with 12 bases separating them. CDR3 length: 15 residues. Germline CDR1 is LGHNA and CDR2 is YSLEER.